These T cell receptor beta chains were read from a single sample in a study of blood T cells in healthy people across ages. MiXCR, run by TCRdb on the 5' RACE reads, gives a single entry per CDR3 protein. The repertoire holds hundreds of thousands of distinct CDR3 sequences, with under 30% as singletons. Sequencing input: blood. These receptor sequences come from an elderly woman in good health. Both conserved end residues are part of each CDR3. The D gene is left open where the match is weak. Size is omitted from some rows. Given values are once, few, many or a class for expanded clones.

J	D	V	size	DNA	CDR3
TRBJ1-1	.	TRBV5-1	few	TGCGCCAGCAGCTTGACAGCTAAGAACACTGAAGCTTTCTTT	CASSLTAKNTEAFF
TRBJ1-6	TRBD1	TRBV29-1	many	TGCAGCGTTGGGACAGGACCTAATTCACCCCTCCACTTT	CSVGTGPNSPLHF
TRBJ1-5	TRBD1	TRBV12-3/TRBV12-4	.	TGTGCCACCCGGGACAGCCTAAATCAGCCCCGGCATTTT	CATRDSLNQPRHF
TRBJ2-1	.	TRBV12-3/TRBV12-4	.	TGTGCCGGCAGTTCAGCCCAGGGGACCTACAATGAGCAGTTCTTC	CAGSSAQGTYNEQFF
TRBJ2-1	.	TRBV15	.	TGTGCCACCAGCAGAGATGCCTGGGCCTCTCACAATGAGCAGTTCTTC	CATSRDAWASHNEQFF
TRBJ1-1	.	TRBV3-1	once	TGTACCAGCAGCCAAGGGTTGCGGGGCACTGAAGCTTTCTTT	CTSSQGLRGTEAFF
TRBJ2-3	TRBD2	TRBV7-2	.	TGTGCCAGCAGCCCGAGGGGAGGGCGGGTTGGAGATACGCAGTATTTT	CASSPRGGRVGDTQYF
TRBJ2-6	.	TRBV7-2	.	TGTGCCAGCAGCCCCGCGGGATTCGTCCTGACTTTC	CASSPAGFVLTF
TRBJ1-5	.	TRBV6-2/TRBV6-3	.	TGTGCCAGCACGACGATCAATCAGCCCCAGCATTTT	CASTTINQPQHF
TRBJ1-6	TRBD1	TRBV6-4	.	TGTGCCAGCAGTGAGGCAGGGGGGAATTTCCCCCTCCACTTT	CASSEAGGNFPLHF
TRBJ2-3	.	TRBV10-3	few	TGTGCCATCAGTGAGGCAGGAGGGTACACAGATACGCAGTATTTT	CAISEAGGYTDTQYF
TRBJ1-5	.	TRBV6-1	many	TGTGCCAGCAGTGGGGTAGGGATAGGGAATCAGCCCCAGCATTTT	CASSGVGIGNQPQHF